Below, 11 T cell receptor beta chains from the same sample are listed, as sequenced in a study of CD8+ T cells in alopecia areata. Sequencing templates came from extracted RNA that was reverse transcribed into cDNA. The protocol was immunoSEQ multiplex PCR, while the TCRdb copy is restricted to in-frame clones and leaves out a portion. The sample lists roughly 200,000 clones; approximately 40% were seen once. The treatment is: oral pan-JAK inhibitor, 5-10 mg twice daily. This sample comprised CD4+ T cells sorted from blood, obtained at approximately week 36, from a patient treated with tofacitinib. Receptors were obtained from a human donor with alopecia areata.

In regard to this clone: A much larger clone is a single base away; this may be a read error. V gene TRBV5-1 combines with J gene TRBJ2-7, with TRBD2 matching 11 bases. Looked up from germline, CDR1 is SGHRS and CDR2 is YFSETQ. The length of the CDR3 is 14 residues. CDR3 sequence: CTSSFGLAGYEQYF. The DNA for the CDR3 is TGCACCAGCAGCTTCGGACTAGCGGGCTACGAGCAGTACTTC.

This sequence joins TRBV5-1 and TRBJ2-7; 10 bases are shared with TRBD2. The germline gives CDR1 SGHRS, CDR2 YFSETQ. Trimming cost V 0 bases and J 3 bases; bases outside gene matches: 3. CDR3 length: 15 residues. CDR3 in DNA: TGCGCCAGCAGCTTGGCTTCTAGCGGGAGCTACGAGCAGTACTTC. Translating gives CASSLASSGSYEQYF. Together with reference TRBV5-1 and TRBJ2-7, the CDR3 gives the full variable domain: KAGVTQTPRYLIKTRGQQVTLSCSPISGHRSVSWYQQTPGQGLQFLFEYFSETQRNKGNFPGRFSGRQFSNSRSEMNVSTLELGDSALYLCASSLASSGSYEQYFGPGTRLTVT.

The V and J genes are TRBV11-2 and TRBJ2-5; D not resolved. Trimming left V 3 bases short and J 5 bases short, with 10 bases between. Per the germline V gene, CDR1 is SGHAT and CDR2 is FQNNGV. This CDR3 contains 13 residues. As DNA, the CDR3 is TGTGCCAGCAGCTTTACGCGGTTGGAGACCCAGTACTTC. The encoded protein is CASSFTRLETQYF.

The chain couples TRBV19 to TRBJ2-7, with D tentatively TRBD1 (5 bases). V was cut by 5 bases and J by 4 bases, with 15 bases left in between. Germline V gives CDR1 LNHDA, CDR2 SQIVND (reference sequence). The CDR3 sequence is 14 residues long. The CDR3 here is CASSLGQGMYEQYF. The CDR3 bases are TGTGCCAGTAGTCTCGGGCAGGGAATGTACGAGCAGTACTTC.

The rearrangement links TRBV14 to TRBJ2-7; D remains unclear. CDR3 size: 15 residues. Deletions cut 1 base from V and 3 bases from J, with 13 bases between. CDR1 is SGHDN and CDR2 is FVKESK in the germline V gene. The CDR3 nucleotides are TGTGCCAGCAGCCAAGGTCCCAGCTCCTACTACGAGCAGTACTTC. It specifies CASSQGPSSYYEQYF.

This chain links TRBV30 with TRBJ2-7; D ambiguous. This CDR3 region has 13 residues. Germline values: CDR1 GTSNPN, CDR2 SVGIG (reference sequence). Trimming removed 5 bases from V and 0 bases from J, with 11 bases in between. The CDR3 nucleotides read TGTGCCTGGTCGAACTTGGGCTCCTACGAGCAGTACTTC. Translating it yields CAWSNLGSYEQYF. Full variable domain (missing parts from reference TRBV30 and TRBJ2-7): SQTIHQWPATLVQPVGSPLSLECTVEGTSNPNLYWYRQAAGRGLQLLFYSVGIGQISSEVPQNLSASRPQDRQFILSSKKLLLSDSGFYLCAWSNLGSYEQYFGPGTRLTVT.

V is TRBV9 and J is TRBJ2-5; D may be TRBD2 (5 bases). The V end lost 4 bases, the J end lost 2 bases, and 9 bases lay between the germline ends. Germline V gene data show CDR1 as SGDLS and CDR2 as YYNGEE. The CDR3 is 13 amino acids. Here the CDR3 DNA reads TGTGCCAGCAGCCCGGGATTACAAGAGACCCAGTACTTC. It is translated as CASSPGLQETQYF.

This clone appeared a few times. The V gene is TRBV7-6, the J gene TRBJ2-7; 9 nucleotides line up with TRBD2. The CDR3 has 15 amino acids. V lost 1 base to trimming and J lost 2 bases; unmatched junction nucleotides: 3. Looked up from germline, CDR1 is SGHVS and CDR2 is FNYEAQ. The CDR3 DNA reads TGTGCCAGCAGCTTAGGGGCGGGAGGGCCCTACGAGCAGTACTTC. Its translation: CASSLGAGGPYEQYF.

This clone was counted only a few times. Other nucleotide sequences in the sample specify the same CDR3. The gene calls are TRBV7-2 and TRBJ2-3; the D call may be TRBD1 or TRBD2 (5 bases each). Germline V gene lookup returns CDR1 SGHTA and CDR2 FQGNSA. V lost 0 bases and J lost 1, with 5 bases in between. The CDR3 contains 14 residues. CDR3 in amino acids: CASSLAGRTDTQYF. CDR3 coding DNA: TGTGCCAGCAGCTTAGCGGGACGCACAGATACGCAGTATTTT.

V usage is TRBV4-2 and J usage is TRBJ2-7; tentatively, D is TRBD1 or TRBD2 (5 bases each). The CDR3 has 16 amino acids. CDR1 and CDR2 from the germline V gene are LGHNA and YNFKEQ. Trimming took 0 bases from V and 2 from J, leaving 14 bases between them. The CDR3: CASSQDMGETPYEQYF. The CDR3 DNA is TGTGCCAGCAGCCAAGATATGGGGGAGACCCCCTACGAGCAGTACTTC.

This rearrangement joins TRBV5-1 to TRBJ2-1; TRBD2 matches 12 bases. CDR3 length equals 15 residues. Germline lookup yields CDR1 SGHRS and CDR2 YFSETQ. V dropped 0 bases and J dropped 15; count of bases not matched to a gene: 10. CDR3 sequence: CASSLGLAGVDVGFF. The CDR3, as DNA: TGCGCCAGCAGCTTGGGACTAGCGGGAGTGGACGTGGGGTTCTTC.